Only a few counts were recorded for the clone carrying this T cell receptor beta chain. What it binds is not known. These data are taken from a study of T cell responses to AZD1222 COVID-19 vaccine. Study-level findings and limits: Among vaccine-associated CD4 TCRs, coverage spanned spike, with dominance at 160-218 and 743-854. Just a handful of people given AZD1222 tested seropositive at baseline.

Repertoires were generated with immunoSEQ multiplex PCR, while TCRdb's copy carries only in-frame clones and drops some. The table has tens of thousands of clones, around 89% seen once. Doses given second, at about 4 or about 12 weeks, were pooled. The TCR comes from an adult who received the AZD1222 COVID-19 vaccine. Sequenced material: peripheral blood, taken 28 days after the second AZD1222 dose.

The CDR3 coding sequence is TGTGCCAGCAGTTACCCCGGACAGGGGAGCTATGGCTACACCTTC. Translation gives CASSYPGQGSYGYTF. V and J are TRBV6-2 or TRBV6-3 and TRBJ1-2; 9 bases are a match to TRBD1. CDR3 length: 15 amino acids. V shed 2 bases, J shed 4 bases, and the junction held 5 bases outside the gene matches. CDR1 is MNHEY, CDR2 SVGEGT, per germline.